This T cell receptor (beta chain) was captured in a study of human T cells and chemical hapten exposure. As for time point: patch test 2, 6 weeks after DPC sensitization. Treatment specified: therapeutic diphenylcyclopropenone sensitization with weekly scalp DPC. This clonotype has more than one count but fewer than ten. Germline CDR1 and CDR2: LGHNA and YSLEER. CDR3 size: 16 residues. V shed 0 bases and J shed 6 bases, with 17 bases lying between them. One entry per CDR3 protein, called by TCRdb with MiXCR from the RACE reads. Here the sample spans 140,000 or so distinct CDR3 sequences, approximately 12% being singletons.

J is TRBJ1-2 and V is TRBV4-3; D gene unclear. This TCR came from a woman between 45 and 65 years old with alopecia areata. Some clones in this sample may be carry-over from other donors' samples. Here the sequenced sample was whole blood, taken in connection with sensitization to the hapten diphenylcyclopropenone (DPC). CDR3 sequence: CASSQDHRTGVDGYTF. The CDR3 bases are TGCGCCAGCAGCCAAGATCATAGAACCGGGGTGGATGGCTACACCTTC.